These 10 T cell receptor beta chains were sequenced from one sample in a study of cytomegalovirus exposure and HLA in healthy donors. Primers included in the PCR were 60 Vbeta and 13 Jbeta primers. The method was immunoSEQ multiplex PCR; TCRdb's version includes in-frame clones alone and lacks a portion of them. The table includes under 250,000 clones, about 80% detected once. Sequences were obtained from PBMCs. The receptors shown here come from a woman aged 30 to 39 in good health and CMV-seropositive.

V usage is TRBV5-6 and J usage is TRBJ1-2; D possibly corresponds to TRBD1 (6 bases). Germline-derived CDR1 and CDR2 are SGHDT and YYEEEE. The germline V and J ends were trimmed by 1 base and 5 bases, with 12 bases remaining between them. The CDR3 spans 14 residues. The DNA for the CDR3 is TGTGCCAGCAGCTTGTCAGGGGTTAGGTATGGCTACACCTTC. Translating gives CASSLSGVRYGYTF.

The rearrangement uses TRBV5-6 and TRBJ2-2, with 9 nucleotides matching TRBD1. CDR1 and CDR2 from the germline V gene are SGHDT and YYEEEE. The CDR3 runs 16 residues. The ends lost 3 bases at V and 10 bases at J; junction bases unmatched: 13. DNA of the CDR3: TGTGCCAGCAGCTCGGGAGCCGGGACAGGGAAGGAGGAGCTGTTTTTT. This translates into CASSSGAGTGKEELFF.

The CDR3 region is CASSIGTGGETDTQYF. The CDR3 nucleotides read TGCGCCAGCAGCATTGGGACAGGGGGTGAGACAGATACGCAGTATTTT. V and J are TRBV5-1 and TRBJ2-3; 11 nucleotides align to TRBD1. The CDR3 has 16 amino acids. Germline-derived CDR1 and CDR2 are SGHRS and YFSETQ. V lost 4 bases to trimming and J lost 3 bases; unmatched junction nucleotides: 7.

The chain recombines TRBV18 with TRBJ2-3; weak D call: TRBD2 (5 bases). Germline-derived CDR1 and CDR2 are KGHSH and LQKENI. V was clipped by 3 bases and J by 5 bases, with 12 bases between them. The CDR3 length is 14 residues. CDR3 protein: CASSPVRDRDTQYF. The CDR3 DNA is TGTGCCAGCTCACCGGTACGGGATAGAGATACGCAGTATTTT. The variable domain in full, with the rest retrieved from reference TRBV18 and TRBJ2-3, is NAGVMQNPRHLVRRRGQEARLRCSPMKGHSHVYWYRQLPEEGLKFMVYLQKENIIDESGMPKERFSAEFPKEGPSILRIQQVVRGDSAAYFCASSPVRDRDTQYFGPGTRLTVL.

V is TRBV19 and J is TRBJ2-1, with D uncertain. The V end was cut by 1 base, the J end by 4 bases, with 14 bases between. The CDR3 runs to 16 residues. CDR1 is LNHDA and CDR2 is SQIVND in the germline V gene (reference sequence). The DNA of the CDR3 is TGTGCCAGTAGTATAGGGATTGACTCGACGTACAATGAGCAGTTCTTC. Amino acids: CASSIGIDSTYNEQFF.

The rearrangement joins TRBV4-1 to TRBJ1-3, with 10 bases fitting TRBD1. V was clipped by 4 bases and J by 0 bases; unmatched bases: 9. CDR1 is MGHRA, CDR2 YSYEKL, per germline. The CDR3 runs to 18 residues. The CDR3 coding sequence is TGCGCCAGCAGCCCCGGGACAGGGGAATGGGGCTCTGGAAACACCATATATTTT. This translates into CASSPGTGEWGSGNTIYF.

The V gene is TRBV5-1, the J gene TRBJ2-1; D is undetermined. The germline V gene encodes CDR1 SGHRS and CDR2 YFSETQ. The CDR3 is made up of 15 amino acids. The V gene lost 0 bases and the J gene lost 1 base, with 8 bases spanning the gap. The DNA for the CDR3 is TGCGCCAGCAGCTTGGTAGCTAGGTCCTACAATGAGCAGTTCTTC. It yields the protein CASSLVARSYNEQFF.

The chain couples TRBV6-1 to TRBJ2-5; 7 nucleotides align to TRBD1. Germline-derived CDR1 and CDR2 are MNHNS and SASEGT. The junction had 7 bases not matched to a gene; V was cut back by 6 bases and J by 0 bases. There are 15 residues in the CDR3. The DNA for the CDR3 is TGTGCCAGCAGGGGACAGCCCCAGCACCAAGAGACCCAGTACTTC. Translation gives CASRGQPQHQETQYF.

The rearrangement joins TRBV4-3 to TRBJ2-2, with 7 bases aligning to TRBD1. Per the germline V gene, CDR1 is LGHNA and CDR2 is YSLEER. The ends lost 0 bases at V and 4 bases at J; junction bases unmatched: 11. The CDR3 is 18 amino acids. The CDR3 protein is CASSQDARQGGSTGELFF. CDR3 sequence (DNA): TGCGCCAGCAGCCAAGATGCTAGACAGGGTGGGTCCACCGGGGAGCTGTTTTTT.

The chain uses TRBV4-1 and TRBJ2-3, with D perhaps matching TRBD2 (7 bases). Germline CDR1 reads MGHRA; CDR2 reads YSYEKL. Trimming took 0 bases from V and 7 from J, leaving 11 bases between them. The CDR3 is made up of 14 amino acids. CDR3 bases: TGCGCCAGCAGCCAAGATTGGGGGGGCCATACGCAGTATTTT. As protein: CASSQDWGGHTQYF.